This TCR beta chain was identified in a study of cytomegalovirus exposure and HLA in healthy donors. Overall study context: Later analysis reported that the 95 to 150 validation repertoires shared the platform of the roughly 700 first-cohort repertoires.

Separate from the approximately 600-subject first cohort was the approximately 130-subject validation cohort, to which the donors belonged. The CDR3 totals 14 residues. Germline V gene sequence: CDR1 SEHNR, CDR2 FQNEAQ (reference sequence). The trim removed 4 bases at V and 3 bases at J, leaving 6 bases unmatched. This clone was detected once. As yet, its antigen is unknown. Overall study results and limits: The investigators catalogued 164 TCR beta chains as cytomegalovirus-associated. In vitro data verified a few CMV-associated chains as specific for CMV antigens.

The protocol was immunoSEQ multiplex PCR, while the TCRdb copy is restricted to in-frame clones and leaves out a portion. The table has roughly 86,000 clones, 90% to 96% seen once. The V and J genes are TRBV7-9 and TRBJ2-7, with 7 positions matching TRBD1. The sequenced material came from PBMCs. This TCR came from a man between 18 and 29 years old in good health and CMV-seropositive. CDR3 protein: CASSSTGIGYEQYF. In DNA form, the CDR3 reads TGTGCCAGCAGCTCGACAGGGATCGGCTACGAGCAGTACTTC.